This TCR beta chain originates from a study of blood T cell repertoires in COVID-19. Using immunoSEQ multiplex PCR, the repertoire was profiled, and TCRdb retains in-frame clones only, with some absent. The table includes 35,000 to 50,000 clones, around 83% detected once. The specimen sequenced was peripheral blood. This TCR was sampled from a woman older than 75 with acute or convalescent COVID-19.

The CDR3 DNA reads TGTGCCAGTAGTATTGGGCGAAGACCTACAACTAATGAAAAACTGTTTTTT. This codes for CASSIGRRPTTNEKLFF. V is TRBV19 and J is TRBJ1-4; no definite D call. V shed 3 bases and J shed 0 bases, with 14 bases lying between them. Germline V gene data show CDR1 as LNHDA and CDR2 as SQIVND (reference sequence). This CDR3 has 17 residues.